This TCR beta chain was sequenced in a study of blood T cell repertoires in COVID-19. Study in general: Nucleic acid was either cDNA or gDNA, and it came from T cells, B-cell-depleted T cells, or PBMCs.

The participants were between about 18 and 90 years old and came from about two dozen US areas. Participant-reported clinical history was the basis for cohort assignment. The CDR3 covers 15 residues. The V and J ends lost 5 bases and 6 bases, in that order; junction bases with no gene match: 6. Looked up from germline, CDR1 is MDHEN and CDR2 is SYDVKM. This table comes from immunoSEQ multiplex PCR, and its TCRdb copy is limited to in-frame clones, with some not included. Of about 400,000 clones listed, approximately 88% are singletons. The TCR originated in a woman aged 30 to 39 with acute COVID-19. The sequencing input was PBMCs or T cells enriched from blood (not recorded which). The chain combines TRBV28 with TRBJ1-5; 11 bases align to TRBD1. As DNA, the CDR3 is TGTGCCAGCAGTCCCCCGGGACAGGGGGTTCAGCCCCAGCATTTT. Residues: CASSPPGQGVQPQHF.